The 24 T cell receptor beta chains in this list originate from one sample, sequenced in a study of Graves' ophthalmopathy and Graves' hyperthyroidism. RNA transcripts provided the template for amplifying TCR beta CDR3 regions. First-round RT-PCR used HTBI primers; second-round multiplex PCR followed. TCRdb re-called the multiplex PCR reads with MiXCR, one entry per CDR3 protein. The table lists 300,000 or so distinct CDR3 sequences, roughly a sixth of them singletons. The sequencing input was peripheral blood. The receptors shown here come from an adult man with Graves' ophthalmopathy.

In this sample, this clonotype turned up many times. This chain joins TRBV4-1 and TRBJ1-2; the D is unclear. This CDR3 is built from 12 residues. CDR1 and CDR2 from the germline V gene are MGHRA and YSYEKL. The V gene lost 3 bases and the J gene lost 14 bases, with 16 bases spanning the gap. The CDR3 is CASSHEGSRRTF. The CDR3 bases are TGCGCCAGCAGCCATGAAGGATCTCGGAGGACCTTC.

The V call is TRBV6-4, the J call TRBJ2-7; the match to TRBD1 covers 7 bases. The CDR3 extends over 14 amino acids. Germline V gene sequence: CDR1 MRHNA, CDR2 SNTAGT. V lost 6 bases to trimming and J lost 4 bases; unmatched junction nucleotides: 9. This CDR3 reads CASSPQGLGYEQYF. In DNA form, the CDR3 reads TGTGCCAGCAGCCCACAGGGGTTGGGGTACGAGCAGTACTTC.

Many counts were recorded for this clonotype. The chain has TRBV20-1 and TRBJ2-5; TRBD2 is a possible D gene (7 bases). Looked up from germline, CDR1 is DFQATT and CDR2 is SNEGSKA (reference sequence). The CDR3 is 16 amino acids. V lost 0 bases and J 5 bases, leaving 19 bases between the germline ends. The chain's CDR3 is CSARENLRGAGETQYF. CDR3 in DNA: TGCAGTGCTAGAGAGAACCTCCGGGGGGCTGGGGAGACCCAGTACTTC.

The chain uses TRBV6-1 and TRBJ2-2; perhaps TRBD2 as D (5 bases). CDR1 and CDR2 from the germline V gene are MNHNS and SASEGT. The ends were cut back, 6 bases at V and 6 bases at J, with 20 bases in the middle. This CDR3 spans 16 amino acids. CDR3 in amino acids: CASSSPGKGSPGELFF. The CDR3 DNA reads as TGTGCCAGCAGCTCACCGGGAAAGGGAAGCCCCGGGGAGCTGTTTTTT.

CDR3 in amino acids: CASRATTVSYGYTF. In nucleotides, the CDR3 is TGTGCCAGCAGGGCTACGACGGTGAGCTATGGCTACACCTTC. V and J are TRBV6-1 and TRBJ1-2; D remains unclear. CDR1 MNHNS and CDR2 SASEGT come from the germline V gene. The CDR3 loop spans 14 amino acids. With 6 bases removed from V and 4 bases from J, the gap between germline ends came to 15 bases.

This clonotype was observed at least ten times. The genes are TRBV6-1 and TRBJ1-1; tentative D call: TRBD1 (6 bases). The germline CDR1 and CDR2 sequences are MNHNS and SASEGT. The CDR3 is 15 amino acids. Trimming cost V 6 bases and J 3 bases, with 17 bases left between them. The CDR3 DNA sequence: TGTGCCAGCAGGACACACAGGGCGCGGGACACTGAAGCTTTCTTT. This translates into CASRTHRARDTEAFF.

This clonotype showed up many times. The rearrangement joins TRBV5-1 to TRBJ2-2; D assignment may be TRBD1 or TRBD2 (5 bases each). Deletions cut 1 base from V and 6 bases from J, with 13 bases between. CDR1 is SGHRS and CDR2 is YFSETQ in the germline V gene. The CDR3 loop spans 15 amino acids. Here the CDR3 DNA reads TGCGCCAGCAGCTTGAGAGAGGGCAGGGCCGGGGAGCTGTTTTTT. Protein sequence: CASSLREGRAGELFF.

This clonotype has a count of ten or more. The chain combines TRBV12-3 or TRBV12-4 with TRBJ2-5, with a tentative D call TRBD2 (6 bases). The V gene lost 3 bases and the J gene lost 5 bases, with 10 bases spanning the gap. CDR3 size: 13 residues. The CDR3 loop is CASSFRGAETQYF. DNA for the CDR3: TGTGCCAGCAGTTTTCGCGGGGCGGAGACCCAGTACTTC.

This clonotype was observed many times. The rearrangement links TRBV10-2 to TRBJ2-7; D is unresolved. The CDR3 has 14 residues. The V gene lost 8 bases and the J gene lost 0 bases, with 14 bases spanning the gap. Germline values: CDR1 WSHSY, CDR2 SAAADI. CDR3 sequence (DNA): TGCGCCAGCCAGCCGTCGTCCGGCTCCTACGAGCAGTACTTC. Its protein is CASQPSSGSYEQYF.

This clonotype came up many times. The rearrangement links TRBV12-3 or TRBV12-4 to TRBJ1-3; no firm D call. CDR3 length: 17 residues. The V and J ends lost 6 bases and 0 bases respectively, with 18 bases between them. Here the CDR3 DNA reads TGTGCCAGCAGCGGTGGAGGCTCCTCAAGCTCTGGAAACACCATATATTTT. The encoded protein is CASSGGGSSSSGNTIYF.

In its sample, this clonotype was seen many times. J is TRBJ1-2 and V is TRBV20-1; D not resolved. Germline V gene data show CDR1 as DFQATT and CDR2 as SNEGSKA (reference sequence). The CDR3 covers 14 residues. Trimming left V 6 bases short and J 0 bases short, with 14 bases between. CDR3 loop: CSAPEEGPNYGYTF. The CDR3 DNA follows: TGCAGTGCCCCTGAGGAGGGCCCTAACTATGGCTACACCTTC.

This clonotype has a count of ten or more. J is TRBJ1-3 and V is TRBV6-2 or TRBV6-3; tentative D call: TRBD1 (5 bases). CDR3 size: 15 residues. The germline V gene encodes CDR1 MNHEY and CDR2 SVGEGT. Trimming took off 8 bases at V and 0 bases at J, with 14 bases between the two ends. CDR3 bases: TGTGCCAGCGGGCATGACAGCGCCTCTGGAAACACCATATATTTT. This encodes CASGHDSASGNTIYF.

This sequence joins TRBV11-2 and TRBJ1-1; the D gene is possibly TRBD1 (5 bases). Germline V lookup: CDR1 SGHAT, CDR2 FQNNGV. V lost 6 bases, J lost 4 bases, and 15 bases lay in between. This CDR3 contains 14 residues. This chain's CDR3 is CASRYQGLSTEAFF. The CDR3 coding sequence is TGTGCCAGCAGGTATCAGGGTCTTAGCACTGAAGCTTTCTTT.

This clonotype was seen ten or more times. This chain links TRBV27 with TRBJ1-1, with TRBD1 matching over 8 bases. CDR3 length equals 16 residues. Germline V gene lookup returns CDR1 MNHEY and CDR2 SMNVEV (reference sequence). V was pared by 2 bases and J by 5 bases, with 10 bases of the junction left unmatched. CDR3 protein: CASSLGTQGARTEAFF. The CDR3 bases are TGTGCCAGCAGTTTAGGGACTCAGGGGGCGCGGACTGAAGCTTTCTTT.

A note on this clonotype: The conserved phenylalanine or tryptophan normally closing the CDR3 is absent here, so this likely arose from a read error. The limits of the CDR3 on the DNA are not certain, so only TCRdb's listed CDR3 is given. The V call is TRBV5-1, the J call TRBJ2-7; the table gives TRBD1 as D, unverified against the DNA. Per the germline V gene, CDR1 is SGHRS and CDR2 is YFSETQ. A total of 15 residues make up the CDR3, ends included. The CDR3 spells CASSVAGDRLYEQSL.

This clonotype has ten or more counts. This chain joins TRBV27 and TRBJ1-1; tentatively, D is TRBD1 (6 bases). The CDR3 has 14 amino acids. Trimming removed 5 bases at V and 5 bases at J, with 15 bases between. Germline CDR1 MNHEY, CDR2 SMNVEV (reference sequence). CDR3 DNA: TGTGCCAGCAGTCACCCCGCAAGGGGGACTGAAGCTTTCTTT. Protein: CASSHPARGTEAFF.

V and J are TRBV6-1 and TRBJ2-7, with D possibly matching TRBD2 (6 bases). Trimming took 8 bases from V and 2 from J, leaving 13 bases between them. This CDR3 contains 13 residues. CDR1 and CDR2 from the germline V gene are MNHNS and SASEGT. Here the CDR3 reads CASGAGSPYEQYF. CDR3 DNA sequence: TGTGCCAGCGGGGCGGGATCCCCCTACGAGCAGTACTTC.

The table lists this clonotype with many counts. The rearrangement links TRBV20-1 to TRBJ2-5; 7 nucleotides agree with TRBD2. The CDR3 consists of 13 residues. V lost 4 bases, J lost 5 bases, and 7 bases stayed unmatched. CDR1 and CDR2 from the germline V gene are DFQATT and SNEGSKA (reference sequence). This CDR3 reads CSAKVRGGETQYF. The CDR3, as DNA: TGCAGTGCTAAAGTCCGGGGAGGGGAGACCCAGTACTTC.

This clonotype showed up many times. The gene calls are TRBV3-1 and TRBJ2-7; TRBD1 matches at 8 bases. The CDR3 runs to 15 residues. The V gene end was trimmed by 5 bases and the J gene end by 2 bases; junction bases not matched to a gene: 8. The germline gives CDR1 LGHDT, CDR2 YNNKEL (reference sequence). Written as DNA, the CDR3 is TGTGCCAGCAGCTATAGACAGGGGACGGCCTACGAGCAGTACTTC. Residues: CASSYRQGTAYEQYF.

This clonotype has at least ten counts. The chain has TRBV10-3 and TRBJ1-5; D unresolved. This CDR3 is 13 amino acids long. The V gene lost 4 bases and the J gene lost 3 bases, with 7 bases spanning the gap. Germline V gene sequence: CDR1 ENHRY, CDR2 SYGVKD. DNA of the CDR3: TGTGCCATCAGTGGGTCCGACAATCAGCCCCAGCATTTT. Its translation: CAISGSDNQPQHF.

This clonotype has more than one count but fewer than ten. The junction departs from germline at one end; a sequencing error may be responsible. The rearrangement joins TRBV4-1 to TRBJ2-7; a possible D gene is TRBD1 (8 bases). Per germline, CDR1 MGHRA and CDR2 YSYEKL. This CDR3 spans 14 amino acids. CDR3 nucleotides: TGCGCCAGCAGCCATCCACAGGGGGACTACGAGCGGTACTTC. Residues: CASSHPQGDYERYF.

In this sample, this clonotype turned up many times. The chain recombines TRBV29-1 with TRBJ2-5; 11 bases fit TRBD2. Germline V gene sequence: CDR1 SQVTM, CDR2 ANQGSEA. The CDR3 extends over 14 amino acids. The V gene end was trimmed by 1 base and the J gene end by 5 bases; junction bases not matched to a gene: 3. The CDR3 DNA reads as TGCAGCGTTGAAGCTAGCGGGGGGTTGGAGACCCAGTACTTC. Its translation is CSVEASGGLETQYF.

A word on this clonotype: A much larger clone differs by one base, so this may be a read error. Lacking the conserved final phenylalanine or tryptophan, this CDR3 likely reflects a read error. The chain has TRBV6-5 and TRBJ2-7; TRBD2 matches at 7 bases. The trim removed 0 bases at V and 3 bases at J, leaving 5 bases unmatched. The CDR3 is made up of 15 amino acids. CDR1 and CDR2 from the germline V gene are MNHEY and SVGAGI. CDR3 in DNA: TGTGCCAGCAGTTACTCCGCGGGGGTTCGCTACGAGCAGTACCTC. Its translation: CASSYSAGVRYEQYL.

This clonotype was seen repeatedly, ten times or more. The CDR3 sequence is CASSEEVAKAFF. Written as DNA, the CDR3 is TGCGCCAGCAGTGAGGAGGTCGCGAAAGCTTTCTTT. The chain recombines TRBV10-1 with TRBJ1-1; D is unresolved. V lost 2 bases and J 9 bases, leaving 10 bases between the germline ends. The CDR3 has 12 residues. CDR1 and CDR2 from the germline V gene are WNHNN and SYGVQD (reference sequence).